This entry lists 24 T cell receptor beta chains sequenced from one sample in a study of OX40 agonist ivuxolimab in advanced cancers. Sequencing used immunoSEQ multiplex PCR; TCRdb keeps in-frame clones, though not all of them. The repertoire holds tens of thousands of clones, with approximately 83% as singletons. Sample: CD4+ or CD8+ T cells sorted from blood, taken in a trial of the OX40 agonist ivuxolimab. The receptors were sampled from an adult with an advanced solid tumor such as melanoma, head and neck, liver or kidney cancer.

This chain joins TRBV5-8 and TRBJ1-6, with D perhaps matching TRBD1 (5 bases). This CDR3 has 15 amino acids. V lost 6 bases and J 7 bases, leaving 17 bases between the germline ends. Germline V gene sequence: CDR1 SGHTS, CDR2 YDEGEE. The CDR3 sequence: CASTSGGYPNSPLHF. The CDR3 nucleotides are TGTGCCAGCACAAGCGGGGGGTACCCCAATTCACCCCTCCACTTT.

The V gene is TRBV7-9, the J gene TRBJ2-1; D gene unclear. The CDR3 extends over 15 amino acids. Trimming removed 5 bases from V and 7 bases from J, with 18 bases in between. From germline, CDR1 is SEHNR and CDR2 FQNEAQ (reference sequence). The CDR3 protein is CASSPPFRLGNEQFF. The CDR3 DNA reads as TGTGCCAGCAGCCCGCCGTTTCGCCTAGGAAATGAGCAGTTCTTC.

This chain links TRBV6-5 with TRBJ2-5; unclear D gene. TRBJ2-7 explains the end of the DNA better; the J call may be wrong. Germline V gene sequence: CDR1 MNHEY, CDR2 SVGAGI. The CDR3 runs to 8 residues. This CDR3 reads CASSEQYF. CDR3 nucleotides: TGTGCCAGCAGCGAGCAGTACTTC.

J is TRBJ2-3 and V is TRBV4-3; 7 nucleotides line up with TRBD1. The CDR3 runs 16 residues. Germline trimming cut 1 base from V and 3 bases from J; bases unmatched to any gene: 7. Looked up from germline, CDR1 is LGHNA and CDR2 is YSLEER. The CDR3 sequence: CASSQADRVGTDTQYF. CDR3 DNA sequence: TGCGCCAGCAGCCAAGCCGACAGGGTCGGGACAGATACGCAGTATTTT.

V gene TRBV12-5 combines with J gene TRBJ1-5, with a possible D match to TRBD1 (5 bases). Trimming pared 5 bases from V and 3 bases from J, leaving 26 bases between. The germline V gene encodes CDR1 LGHNT and CDR2 FRNRAP. This CDR3 is 19 amino acids long. Here the CDR3 reads CASGTTSGMDEGPNQPQHF. The CDR3 DNA reads as TGTGCTAGTGGTACTACATCCGGAATGGACGAGGGGCCCAATCAGCCCCAGCATTTT.

The chain carries TRBV6-5 and TRBJ2-4; D uncertain. Germline loops: CDR1 MNHEY, CDR2 SVGAGI. This CDR3 contains 14 residues. With 9 bases removed from V and 4 bases from J, the gap between germline ends came to 16 bases. For the CDR3, the DNA is TGTGCCAGTCCTGCGCAGGTAGAAAAAAACATTCAGTACTTC. Protein product: CASPAQVEKNIQYF.

In DNA form, the CDR3 reads TGTGCCAGCAGTGGCCAACAGGGGGCGGTCTACAATGAGCAGTTCTTC. Translation: CASSGQQGAVYNEQFF. V is TRBV6-1 and J is TRBJ2-1, with 9 nucleotides matching TRBD1. Trimming cost V 4 bases and J 3 bases; bases outside gene matches: 7. The germline V gene has CDR1 MNHNS and CDR2 SASEGT. The CDR3 is 16 amino acids.

The rearrangement joins TRBV6-6 to TRBJ2-7; tentative D call: TRBD1 (6 bases). CDR1 is MNHNY, CDR2 SVGAGI, per germline (reference sequence). V dropped 8 bases and J dropped 3 bases, with 14 bases sitting between them. The CDR3 spans 13 residues. CDR3 sequence: CASSRDTFYEQYF. The CDR3 DNA reads as TGTGCCAGCTCCCGGGACACGTTCTACGAGCAGTACTTC.

The chain uses TRBV27 and TRBJ1-6; 8 bases line up with TRBD1. J lost 6 bases, V lost 6 bases, and 10 bases had no gene match. The CDR3 length is 16 residues. Germline CDR1 is MNHEY and CDR2 is SMNVEV (reference sequence). DNA of the CDR3: TGTGCCAGCAGCCCGTCACAGGGACAGGTTAATTCACCCCTCCACTTT. Its translation: CASSPSQGQVNSPLHF.

The chain combines TRBV30 with TRBJ2-5; a weak D match, TRBD2 (5 bases). With 1 base removed from V and 5 bases from J, the gap between germline ends came to 8 bases. The germline V gene encodes CDR1 GTSNPN and CDR2 SVGIG (reference sequence). The CDR3 contains 12 residues. Here the CDR3 reads CAWSERWETQYF. CDR3 sequence (DNA): TGTGCCTGGAGTGAGCGGTGGGAGACCCAGTACTTC. Drawing the rest from reference TRBV30 and TRBJ2-5, the complete variable domain is SQTIHQWPATLVQPVGSPLSLECTVEGTSNPNLYWYRQAAGRGLQLLFYSVGIGQISSEVPQNLSASRPQDRQFILSSKKLLLSDSGFYLCAWSERWETQYFGPGTRLLVL.

The chain is built from TRBV6-5 and TRBJ1-2; no clear D gene. This CDR3 has 14 residues. The germline V and J ends were trimmed by 6 bases and 0 bases, with 11 bases remaining between them. The germline gives CDR1 MNHEY, CDR2 SVGAGI. CDR3 in amino acids: CASRKEPANYGYTF. Here the CDR3 DNA reads TGTGCCAGCAGGAAAGAACCAGCTAACTATGGCTACACCTTC.

This chain joins TRBV19 and TRBJ2-5, with unresolved D. The germline V gene has CDR1 LNHDA and CDR2 SQIVND (reference sequence). The V and J ends lost 3 bases and 5 bases respectively, with 16 bases between them. The CDR3 sequence is 15 residues long. This CDR3 reads CASSIGASPAETQYF. The CDR3 DNA reads as TGTGCCAGTAGTATCGGCGCCAGCCCCGCGGAGACCCAGTACTTC.

This rearrangement joins TRBV7-2 to TRBJ1-5; the D is unclear. The CDR3 spans 14 residues. Germline CDR1 and CDR2: SGHTA and FQGNSA. Trimming cost V 0 bases and J 7 bases, with 10 bases left between them. CDR3 amino acids: CASSLAPLGQPQHF. For the CDR3, the DNA is TGTGCCAGCAGCTTAGCTCCCTTGGGGCAGCCCCAGCATTTT.

This clone was picked up a small number of times. This chain connects TRBV28 to TRBJ1-1; D possibly corresponds to TRBD1 (6 bases). Deletions cut 1 base from V and 4 bases from J, with 22 bases between. Germline V CDR1 and CDR2: MDHEN, SYDVKM. This CDR3 spans 18 amino acids. The CDR3 region has the DNA TGTGCCAGCAGTTTATCTGGGCAGGGGCGACAAGGGAGCACTGAAGCTTTCTTT. This codes for CASSLSGQGRQGSTEAFF.

This clone was observed once. The J gene is TRBJ1-1, the V gene TRBV9; no firm D call. Germline CDR1 is SGDLS and CDR2 is YYNGEE. Deletions cut 2 bases from V and 3 bases from J, with 8 bases between. This CDR3 region has 13 residues. Written as DNA, the CDR3 is TGTGCCAGCAGCGTGGAGGTGGACACTGAAGCTTTCTTT. Its protein product is CASSVEVDTEAFF.

The chain links TRBV19 to TRBJ2-7, with D tentatively TRBD2 (7 bases). Germline V gene data show CDR1 as LNHDA and CDR2 as SQIVND (reference sequence). CDR3 size: 15 residues. V gave up 3 bases and J gave up 5 bases, with 17 bases separating them. CDR3 nucleotides: TGTGCCAGTAGTATGACTGGCGGGAGACAGGACGAGCAGTACTTC. Its translation: CASSMTGGRQDEQYF.

The rearrangement joins TRBV10-1 to TRBJ1-6, with a weak D call TRBD1 (5 bases). Trimming stripped 5 bases from V and 3 bases from J, with 17 bases between. The CDR3 consists of 17 residues. CDR1 and CDR2 (germline): WNHNN, SYGVQD (reference sequence). The CDR3: CASSLTGPTSYNSPLHF. CDR3 nucleotides: TGCGCCAGCAGTCTAACAGGTCCCACCAGCTATAATTCACCCCTCCACTTT.

V and J are TRBV5-8 and TRBJ1-2; D is unresolved. Germline assignment: CDR1 SGHTS and CDR2 YDEGEE. The CDR3 runs 15 residues. V lost 6 bases and J lost 0, with 15 bases in between. The CDR3 spells CASTLVLKANYGYTF. The CDR3 DNA sequence: TGTGCCAGCACCCTAGTTTTAAAAGCTAACTATGGCTACACCTTC.

This chain connects TRBV6-5 to TRBJ1-1; weak D call: TRBD1 (5 bases). CDR3 length: 15 residues. The V and J ends lost 0 bases and 0 bases respectively, with 8 bases between them. CDR1 is MNHEY and CDR2 is SVGAGI in the germline V gene. The CDR3 loop reads CASSYSGPMNTEAFF. For the CDR3, the DNA is TGTGCCAGCAGTTACTCGGGGCCCATGAACACTGAAGCTTTCTTT.

The chain employs TRBV9 and TRBJ1-1; D not resolved. V was cut by 4 bases and J by 5 bases, with 15 bases left in between. This CDR3 contains 14 residues. Per the germline V gene, CDR1 is SGDLS and CDR2 is YYNGEE. The CDR3, as DNA: TGTGCCAGCAGCACTCGGGGAGCGGGGACTGAAGCTTTCTTT. Translating gives CASSTRGAGTEAFF. The full variable domain, rest sourced from reference TRBV9 and TRBJ1-1, is DSGVTQTPKHLITATGQRVTLRCSPRSGDLSVYWYQQSLDQGLQFLIQYYNGEERAKGNILERFSAQQFPDLHSELNLSSLELGDSALYFCASSTRGAGTEAFFGQGTRLTVV.

The V gene is TRBV19, the J gene TRBJ1-1, with D perhaps TRBD1 (6 bases). The CDR3 is made up of 13 amino acids. Trimming stripped 5 bases from V and 4 bases from J, with 11 bases between. Looked up from germline, CDR1 is LNHDA and CDR2 is SQIVND (reference sequence). The DNA for the CDR3 is TGTGCCAGTAGTTCCGGACAGACCACTGAAGCTTTCTTT. Translation: CASSSGQTTEAFF.

This clone was seen once. The V gene is TRBV7-3, the J gene TRBJ1-1; D perhaps matches TRBD1 (5 bases). This CDR3 comprises 13 residues. Germline V gene lookup returns CDR1 SGHTA and CDR2 FQGTGA. Trimming stripped 5 bases from V and 6 bases from J, with 13 bases between. This CDR3 is CASSRGVLAEAFF. For the CDR3, the DNA is TGTGCCAGCAGCCGAGGGGTTTTGGCTGAAGCTTTCTTT.

The J gene is TRBJ1-6, the V gene TRBV5-1; D unresolved. CDR1 is SGHRS, CDR2 YFSETQ, per germline. V shed 0 bases and J shed 3 bases, with 10 bases lying between them. The CDR3 is 16 amino acids. CDR3 in amino acids: CASSLEAPNYNSPLHF. Here the CDR3 DNA reads TGCGCCAGCAGCTTGGAGGCACCTAACTATAATTCACCCCTCCACTTT.

The chain has TRBV11-3 and TRBJ1-1; tentatively, D is TRBD1 (6 bases). V was trimmed by 1 base and J by 10 bases, leaving 13 bases between them. CDR1 is SGHNT and CDR2 is YENEEA in the germline V gene. The CDR3 spans 13 residues. The DNA for the CDR3 is TGTGCCAGCAGCTTAGCGGGGCTCAGGGGAGCTTTCTTT. It codes for CASSLAGLRGAFF.